This TCR beta chain derives from a study of T cell responses to AZD1222 COVID-19 vaccine. Study-level results: Donors skewed white British and female; clonal diversity was possibly underestimated. Among spike-specific TCRs, nearly half reportedly target unmutated variant regions.

Germline V gene lookup returns CDR1 MGHRA and CDR2 YSYEKL. This CDR3 is built from 18 residues. J lost 2 bases, V lost 8 bases, and 17 bases had no gene match. Note on this clone: Antigen: not known.

Second-dose schedules of about 4 or about 12 weeks were combined. TCRdb's table, derived via immunoSEQ multiplex PCR, lists solely in-frame clones and lacks some. Counted here are roughly 150,000 clones, around 90% occurring once; the ten biggest clones make up approximately 0.97%. The TCR sequence derives from an adult who received the AZD1222 COVID-19 vaccine. J is TRBJ1-2 and V is TRBV4-1; 10 nucleotides line up with TRBD1. This specimen was peripheral blood, taken 28 days after the second AZD1222 dose. CDR3: CASLDPRQGARVNYGYTF. CDR3 DNA sequence: TGCGCCAGCCTCGACCCTAGACAGGGGGCGCGTGTGAACTATGGCTACACCTTC.